These 28 T cell receptor beta chains were all obtained from the same sample, sequenced in a study of control samples from healthy donors and cancer patients. This table comes from immunoSEQ multiplex PCR, and its TCRdb copy is limited to in-frame clones, with some not included. The data contain 150,000 to 200,000 clones, 85% to 95% of them singletons. The sequencing input was blood. These receptors were obtained from a man aged 25-45 years in good health.

The chain combines TRBV10-1 with TRBJ2-7; D gene ambiguous. Trimming stripped 7 bases from V and 9 bases from J, with 10 bases between. CDR3 length equals 10 residues. Germline loops: CDR1 WNHNN, CDR2 SYGVQD (reference sequence). CDR3 loop: CASTRSPQYF. In nucleotides, the CDR3 is TGCGCCAGCACCCGGTCTCCGCAGTACTTC.

The chain is built from TRBV7-8 and TRBJ2-1; the match to TRBD2 covers 11 bases. With V trimmed by 4 bases and J by 4 bases, 6 bases remained unmatched. This CDR3 is built from 16 residues. The germline V gene encodes CDR1 SGHVS and CDR2 FQNEAQ. The CDR3 spells CASSSLSGRAYNEQFF. The CDR3 bases are TGTGCCAGCAGCTCGCTTAGCGGGAGGGCTTACAATGAGCAGTTCTTC.

The gene calls are TRBV6-5 and TRBJ1-2; D possibly corresponds to TRBD1 (5 bases). Germline CDR1 and CDR2: MNHEY and SVGAGI. Deletions cut 8 bases from V and 3 bases from J, with 16 bases between. The CDR3 loop spans 14 amino acids. Written as DNA, the CDR3 is TGTGCCAGCCGCAGGGTCCTAAGGGACTATGGCTACACCTTC. This gives the protein CASRRVLRDYGYTF.

The gene calls are TRBV27 and TRBJ1-1; 7 bases line up with TRBD1. Trimming took 6 bases from V and 5 from J; bases not matched to a gene: 6. CDR1 is MNHEY, CDR2 SMNVEV, per germline (reference sequence). This CDR3 contains 13 residues. CDR3 protein: CASRTGQATEAFF. CDR3 sequence (DNA): TGTGCCAGCAGGACCGGACAGGCTACTGAAGCTTTCTTT.

This clone was counted only a few times. Here the CDR3 reads CASSSGQGYYGYTF. The CDR3 bases are TGCGCCAGCAGCTCGGGACAGGGTTACTATGGCTACACCTTC. The chain links TRBV5-1 to TRBJ1-2; the match to TRBD1 covers 9 bases. In germline, CDR1 is SGHRS, CDR2 YFSETQ. This CDR3 is built from 14 residues. The V gene end was trimmed by 3 bases and the J gene end by 3 bases; junction bases not matched to a gene: 3.

The rearrangement uses TRBV10-3 and TRBJ2-5, with 13 bases aligning to TRBD2. The CDR3 consists of 22 residues. The germline gives CDR1 ENHRY, CDR2 SYGVKD. The trim removed 2 bases at V and 1 base at J, leaving 19 bases unmatched. CDR3 bases: TGTGCCATCAGTGAGGCCCTAATGGGACTAGCGGGATCGAAGGGGTTCCAAGAGACCCAGTACTTC. Protein product: CAISEALMGLAGSKGFQETQYF.

Turning to this clone: Different DNA sequences within this sample yield the same CDR3. V usage is TRBV6-4 and J usage is TRBJ2-3; TRBD2 agrees at 12 bases. This CDR3 has 15 amino acids. Germline V CDR1 and CDR2: MRHNA, SNTAGT. With 3 bases clipped from V and 4 bases from J, the junction kept 2 bases outside the gene matches. CDR3 sequence (DNA): TGTGCCAGCAGTGATTCTAGCGGGGGGGCAGATACGCAGTATTTT. This gives the protein CASSDSSGGADTQYF.

The CDR3 loop is CASSEDPSGSFTDTQYF. The CDR3 region has the DNA TGTGCCAGCAGTGAGGACCCAAGCGGGAGTTTCACAGATACGCAGTATTTT. This rearrangement joins TRBV6-1 to TRBJ2-3, with 8 positions matching TRBD2. The CDR3 totals 17 residues. Germline V CDR1 and CDR2: MNHNS, SASEGT. After removal of 3 bases from V and 2 bases from J, the junction contained 10 bases not matched to a gene.

This rearrangement joins TRBV25-1 to TRBJ1-1; D not resolved. The CDR3 runs to 15 residues. Between the trimmed V and J ends, which lost 1 base and 0 bases, there was a span of 9 bases. Looked up from germline, CDR1 is MGHDK and CDR2 is SYGVNS. The CDR3 bases are TGTGCCAGCAGTGAATCTGGAGGAATGAACACTGAAGCTTTCTTT. Its translation: CASSESGGMNTEAFF.

The table lists this clone with a few counts. Here the CDR3 reads CASSFLAGDTQYF. The CDR3 DNA reads TGTGCCAGCAGTTTCCTCGCAGGGGATACGCAGTATTTT. The chain couples TRBV6-6 to TRBJ2-3, with D perhaps TRBD1 (5 bases). Germline V lookup: CDR1 MNHNY, CDR2 SVGAGI (reference sequence). The CDR3 spans 13 residues. The V end was cut by 4 bases, the J end by 6 bases, with 11 bases between.

The chain recombines TRBV7-3 with TRBJ2-1, with D unresolved. V was clipped by 5 bases and J by 9 bases, with 11 bases between them. CDR1 SGHTA and CDR2 FQGTGA come from the germline V gene. The CDR3 loop spans 12 amino acids. The CDR3, as DNA: TGTGCCAGCAGCCCGCCGGGTGGTGAGCAGTTCTTC. As protein: CASSPPGGEQFF.

The V gene is TRBV2, the J gene TRBJ2-1, with no clear D. The CDR3 is made up of 14 amino acids. CDR1 is SNHLY, CDR2 FYNNEI, per germline. The V gene lost 4 bases and the J gene lost 3 bases, with 10 bases spanning the gap. The CDR3 nucleotides read TGTGCCAGCAGTGTGGCCAACATCTACAATGAGCAGTTCTTC. It codes for CASSVANIYNEQFF.

This chain joins TRBV12-3 or TRBV12-4 and TRBJ1-2; D not certain. Trimming shortened V by 2 bases and J by 8 bases, and 12 bases separated the two germline ends. This CDR3 comprises 13 residues. The CDR3 reads CASSLRLGWGYTF. In DNA, the CDR3 is TGTGCCAGCAGTTTAAGACTGGGATGGGGCTACACCTTC.

The rearrangement joins TRBV4-1 to TRBJ2-3; D gene ambiguous. The CDR3 is 14 amino acids. The V and J ends lost 0 bases and 2 bases respectively, with 6 bases between them. Germline CDR1 and CDR2: MGHRA and YSYEKL. DNA of the CDR3: TGCGCCAGCAGCCAAGAGGGCGTCACAGATACGCAGTATTTT. Protein sequence: CASSQEGVTDTQYF.

V gene TRBV7-2 combines with J gene TRBJ1-1; D is unclear. V lost 1 base to trimming and J lost 6 bases, with 9 bases between them. From germline, CDR1 is SGHTA and CDR2 FQGNSA. This CDR3 region has 13 residues. The CDR3 sequence is CASSLGWLAEAFF. CDR3 sequence (DNA): TGTGCCAGCAGCTTAGGTTGGTTGGCTGAAGCTTTCTTT.

The J gene is TRBJ2-2, the V gene TRBV6-5, with TRBD1 matching over 9 bases. The CDR3 has 16 residues. CDR1 and CDR2 from the germline V gene are MNHEY and SVGAGI. Trimming at V came to 4 bases and at J to 5 bases, leaving 8 bases not matched to a gene. The CDR3 DNA is TGTGCCAGCAGTTTTTCGGGACAGGGTGGTACCGGGGAGCTGTTTTTT. It translates to CASSFSGQGGTGELFF.

This chain links TRBV29-1 with TRBJ1-1; D remains ambiguous. This CDR3 region has 12 residues. Between the trimmed V and J ends, which lost 7 bases and 6 bases, there was a span of 15 bases. Germline CDR1 is SQVTM and CDR2 is ANQGSEA. The CDR3 spells CSAPGFSPEAFF. CDR3 nucleotide sequence: TGCAGCGCCCCAGGTTTTTCGCCTGAAGCTTTCTTT.

The V gene is TRBV10-2, the J gene TRBJ2-7; perhaps TRBD2 as D (5 bases). Looked up from germline, CDR1 is WSHSY and CDR2 is SAAADI. The CDR3 covers 17 residues. V gave up 8 bases and J gave up 2 bases, with 25 bases separating them. The CDR3 reads CASGGLSWERVTYEQYF. The DNA for the CDR3 is TGCGCCAGCGGTGGTTTATCGTGGGAGCGCGTAACCTACGAGCAGTACTTC.

The chain couples TRBV20-1 to TRBJ2-1; 8 nucleotides agree with TRBD2. With 3 bases clipped from V and 8 bases from J, the junction kept 9 bases outside the gene matches. This CDR3 spans 14 amino acids. Germline CDR1 and CDR2: DFQATT and SNEGSKA (reference sequence). CDR3 amino acids: CSASGSGGPYEQFF. The CDR3 DNA reads as TGCAGTGCTAGTGGATCGGGAGGGCCTTATGAGCAGTTCTTC.

The gene calls are TRBV6-2 or TRBV6-3 and TRBJ2-3; 15 nucleotides agree with TRBD2. The CDR3 is 19 amino acids. Germline V gives CDR1 MNHEY, CDR2 SVGEGT. V lost 2 bases, J lost 4 bases, and 10 bases stayed unmatched. The CDR3 here is CASSYTPGLAGGRADTQYF. As DNA, the CDR3 is TGTGCCAGCAGTTACACCCCCGGACTAGCGGGGGGGCGCGCAGATACGCAGTATTTT.

The V and J genes are TRBV6-1 and TRBJ1-1, with D perhaps matching TRBD1 (5 bases). V was clipped by 1 base and J by 4 bases, with 13 bases between them. The CDR3 length is 15 residues. Germline V gene data show CDR1 as MNHNS and CDR2 as SASEGT. The CDR3: CASSEEAGPGTEAFF. CDR3 bases: TGTGCCAGCAGTGAAGAGGCAGGGCCTGGCACTGAAGCTTTCTTT.

The V call is TRBV10-3, the J call TRBJ1-4, with 8 bases fitting TRBD1. Germline V gene lookup returns CDR1 ENHRY and CDR2 SYGVKD. V trimming: 4 bases; J trimming: 7 bases; junction bases outside the gene matches: 5. This CDR3 has 14 residues. CDR3 in DNA: TGTGCCATCAGTGCCGCAGGGGGCGGTGAAAAACTGTTTTTT. This codes for CAISAAGGGEKLFF.

This chain uses TRBV5-1 with TRBJ1-6; tentatively, D is TRBD1 (5 bases). CDR1 and CDR2 (germline): SGHRS, YFSETQ. The CDR3 has 15 amino acids. Trimming removed 0 bases from V and 6 bases from J, with 10 bases in between. The CDR3 sequence is CASSLGGDGNSPLHF. The CDR3 nucleotides read TGCGCCAGCAGCTTGGGGGGGGACGGTAATTCACCCCTCCACTTT.

This clone was recorded only once. This chain links TRBV12-5 with TRBJ1-2, with no clear D. This CDR3 is 16 amino acids long. Trimming cost V 1 base and J 4 bases, with 16 bases left between them. Germline CDR1 LGHNT, CDR2 FRNRAP. CDR3: CASGLDVLRPGYGYTF. The CDR3 bases are TGTGCTAGTGGTTTGGACGTTCTCAGGCCGGGCTATGGCTACACCTTC.

The chain has TRBV19 and TRBJ1-1, with D possibly being TRBD1 (6 bases). Per the germline V gene, CDR1 is LNHDA and CDR2 is SQIVND (reference sequence). This CDR3 has 12 residues. Between the trimmed V and J ends, which lost 9 bases and 7 bases, there was a span of 15 bases. The DNA for the CDR3 is TGTGCCAGCCGGGACATCCGCTATGAAGCTTTCTTT. Encoded protein: CASRDIRYEAFF.

The chain combines TRBV6-1 with TRBJ1-5; D perhaps matches TRBD1 (6 bases). Trimming cost V 1 base and J 7 bases, with 11 bases left between them. This CDR3 has 14 amino acids. Germline CDR1 is MNHNS and CDR2 is SASEGT. CDR3 sequence: CASSEVGGGQPQHF. CDR3 DNA sequence: TGTGCCAGCAGTGAAGTAGGGGGGGGGCAGCCCCAGCATTTT.

The rearrangement joins TRBV3-1 (or the pseudogene TRBV3-2) to TRBJ1-2; D is uncertain. Germline loops: CDR1 LGHDT, CDR2 YNNKEL (reference sequence). V dropped 4 bases and J dropped 7 bases, with 16 bases sitting between them. This CDR3 has 14 amino acids. As DNA, the CDR3 is TGTGCCAGCAGCCCCGGGCTTAGGACGGGTGGCTACACCTTC. Protein product: CASSPGLRTGGYTF.

With respect to this clone: Additional DNA sequences in this sample encode the identical CDR3. The chain is built from TRBV6-5 and TRBJ2-5; D tentatively fits TRBD1 or TRBD2 (6 bases each). Looked up from germline, CDR1 is MNHEY and CDR2 is SVGAGI. The V end lost 5 bases, the J end lost 3 bases, and 10 bases lay between the germline ends. This CDR3 is 13 amino acids long. CDR3 region: CASSRGLKETQYF. The CDR3 DNA reads as TGTGCCAGCAGTCGGGGGCTAAAAGAGACCCAGTACTTC.